The following is a T cell receptor beta chain sequence with its context. Its antigen remains unknown. This entry comes from a study of T-cell reconstitution after alpha-beta-depleted transplantation in children. TCRbeta library preparation incorporated unique molecular identifiers. TCRdb called the PCR reads again in MiXCR, with one record for every CDR3 protein. The sample yields 65,000 to 85,000 distinct CDR3 sequences, about a tenth seen once. Trimming removed 3 bases at V and 6 bases at J, with 5 bases between. The CDR3 extends over 11 amino acids. Per the germline V gene, CDR1 is SEHNR and CDR2 is FQNEAQ (reference sequence). Broader study findings: At day 60, the high TCRbeta diversity found in some patients originated from recipient T cells and thymic progenitors that had survived.

This chain links TRBV7-9 with TRBJ2-5, with D uncertain. The TCR originated in a boy aged 5 to 17 with acute myeloid leukemia, due to receive a stem cell transplant. Sample: PBMCs, taken before TCRalphabeta/CD19-depleted stem cell transplant. CDR3 coding DNA: TGTGCCAGCAGCTTGGGGAAGACCCAGTACTTC. Translated, it gives CASSLGKTQYF. Full variable domain (remainder filled in from reference TRBV7-9 and TRBJ2-5): DTGVSQNPRHKITKRGQNVTFRCDPISEHNRLYWYRQTLGQGPEFLTYFQNEAQLEKSRLLSDRFSAERPKGSFSTLEIQRTEQGDSAMYLCASSLGKTQYFGPGTRLLVL.